A single sample gave rise to the 25 T cell receptor beta chains below, sequenced in a study of T cell responses to AZD1222 COVID-19 vaccine. Assay: immunoSEQ multiplex PCR; the TCRdb copy retains only in-frame clones and omits some. The sample has about 140,000 clones; roughly nine tenths are singletons. The source material was peripheral blood, sampled 28 days after the second AZD1222 dose. These receptors were taken from an adult who received the AZD1222 COVID-19 vaccine.

This clone was detected once. The CDR3 DNA sequence: TGCGCCAGCAGCCAAGAAATCACAGGGACCCCTTCTAGCACAGATACGCAGTATTTT. This codes for CASSQEITGTPSSTDTQYF. The J gene is TRBJ2-3, the V gene TRBV4-3, with TRBD1 as a possible D gene (6 bases). The CDR3 is made up of 19 amino acids. Trimming stripped 0 bases from V and 0 bases from J, with 19 bases between. Germline V gene lookup returns CDR1 LGHNA and CDR2 YSLEER.

CDR3 DNA sequence: TGTGCCAGCAGCCCCACCGCCGGGGAGCTGTTTTTT. This codes for CASSPTAGELFF. V and J are TRBV12-3 or TRBV12-4 and TRBJ2-2, with no clear D. The CDR3 has 12 residues. Deletions cut 6 bases from V and 6 bases from J, with 8 bases between.

The chain uses TRBV7-9 and TRBJ2-1, with 7 bases fitting TRBD2. The germline gives CDR1 SEHNR, CDR2 FQNEAQ (reference sequence). With 6 bases clipped from V and 3 bases from J, the junction kept 17 bases outside the gene matches. This CDR3 region has 18 residues. The DNA for the CDR3 is TGTGCCAGCAGTACATTAACGGCGGGAGAAGACTACTACAATGAGCAGTTCTTC. It translates to CASSTLTAGEDYYNEQFF.

The rearrangement uses TRBV5-4 and TRBJ1-1, with D maybe TRBD1 (5 bases). The V end was cut by 0 bases, the J end by 7 bases, with 10 bases between. Germline loops: CDR1 SGHNT, CDR2 YYREEE (reference sequence). This CDR3 comprises 13 residues. Written as DNA, the CDR3 is TGTGCCAGCAGCTTGGAGGGGTGGATTGAAGCTTTCTTT. It yields the protein CASSLEGWIEAFF.

The chain links TRBV19 to TRBJ1-1; D perhaps matches TRBD1 (5 bases). From germline, CDR1 is LNHDA and CDR2 SQIVND (reference sequence). Trimming shortened V by 7 bases and J by 0 bases, and 15 bases separated the two germline ends. The length of the CDR3 is 15 residues. Written as DNA, the CDR3 is TGTGCCAGTAAGGCCGGGACGTTTATGAACACTGAAGCTTTCTTT. Encoded protein: CASKAGTFMNTEAFF.

This CDR3 is CASSSTRQAVNEKLFF. Written as DNA, the CDR3 is TGTGCCAGCAGTTCGACCCGACAGGCTGTTAATGAAAAACTGTTTTTT. The genes are TRBV27 and TRBJ1-4, with a possible D match to TRBD1 (6 bases). Germline assignment: CDR1 MNHEY and CDR2 SMNVEV (reference sequence). CDR3 length equals 16 residues. With 4 bases removed from V and 4 bases from J, the gap between germline ends came to 16 bases. Complete variable domain (other parts from reference TRBV27 and TRBJ1-4): EAQVTQNPRYLITVTGKKLTVTCSQNMNHEYMSWYRQDPGLGLRQIYYSMNVEVTDKGDVPEGYKVSRKEKRNFPLILESPSPNQTSLYFCASSSTRQAVNEKLFFGSGTQLSVL.

This clone was seen at least ten times. The J gene is TRBJ1-6, the V gene TRBV3-1 (or the pseudogene TRBV3-2); D might be TRBD1 (5 bases). The V end was cut by 2 bases, the J end by 10 bases, with 12 bases between. This CDR3 is 14 amino acids long. Germline-derived CDR1 and CDR2 are LGHDT and YNNKEL (reference sequence). DNA of the CDR3: TGTGCCAGCAGCCAAAGGGGCAGGGAATCACCCCTCCACTTT. It codes for CASSQRGRESPLHF.

The V and J genes are TRBV15 and TRBJ2-7; D may be TRBD1 (6 bases). The length of the CDR3 is 15 residues. V was pared by 2 bases and J by 2 bases, with 13 bases between. CDR1 and CDR2 from the germline V gene are LNHNV and YYDKDF (reference sequence). CDR3 coding DNA: TGTGCCACCAGCAGAAAAGGGACATCAGCCTACGAGCAGTACTTC. Its protein product is CATSRKGTSAYEQYF.

This clone was detected only once. A junction boundary mismatches the germline segment, possibly from a read error. This chain connects TRBV7-2 to TRBJ1-3, with TRBD1 identical over 7 bases. In germline, CDR1 is SGHTA, CDR2 FQGNSA. The CDR3 runs to 17 residues. The CDR3 protein is CASSYRDSYVSANTIYF. CDR3 bases: TGTGCCAGCAGCTACCGGGACAGTTACGTTTCTGCAAACACCATATATTTT.

V usage is TRBV4-3 and J usage is TRBJ1-2; tentatively, D is TRBD1 (6 bases). Trimming removed 0 bases at V and 3 bases at J, with 11 bases between. Per the germline V gene, CDR1 is LGHNA and CDR2 is YSLEER. CDR3 length: 15 residues. The chain's CDR3 is CASSQDIAGDYGYTF. The CDR3 DNA is TGCGCCAGCAGCCAAGATATTGCAGGGGACTATGGCTACACCTTC.

The chain combines TRBV7-9 with TRBJ2-1; unclear D gene. The germline V gene has CDR1 SEHNR and CDR2 FQNEAQ (reference sequence). V was trimmed by 4 bases and J by 5 bases, leaving 3 bases between them. This CDR3 is built from 11 residues. CDR3: CASSSDNEQFF. The CDR3 DNA follows: TGTGCCAGCAGCTCAGACAATGAGCAGTTCTTC.

The CDR3 DNA reads as TGTGCCAGCAGCCGTAAGAAACAACAGAACACTGAAGCTTTCTTT. Translation gives CASSRKKQQNTEAFF. The chain couples TRBV4-2 to TRBJ1-1; D ambiguous. The CDR3 contains 15 residues. Looked up from germline, CDR1 is LGHNA and CDR2 is YNFKEQ. Between the trimmed V and J ends, which lost 4 bases and 1 base, there was a span of 13 bases.

The rearrangement joins TRBV2 to TRBJ2-2, with 9 bases lining up with TRBD1. This CDR3 is built from 16 residues. Trimming cost V 6 bases and J 6 bases; bases outside gene matches: 11. Germline V gives CDR1 SNHLY, CDR2 FYNNEI. The CDR3 DNA follows: TGTGCCAGCAGCGAACGAGGACAGGGGAGAGCCGGGGAGCTGTTTTTT. It codes for CASSERGQGRAGELFF.

The genes are TRBV10-1 and TRBJ1-6, with 10 bases identical to TRBD1. The CDR3 totals 14 residues. Germline V gene lookup returns CDR1 WNHNN and CDR2 SYGVQD (reference sequence). Losses at the gene ends were 7 bases for V and 10 bases for J; bases not matched to a gene: 7. CDR3 DNA: TGCGCCAGCAAGACAGGGGGCGGAGGATCACCCCTCCACTTT. This sequence encodes CASKTGGGGSPLHF.

The chain is built from TRBV27 and TRBJ2-3, with 12 bases identical to TRBD2. Germline CDR1 MNHEY, CDR2 SMNVEV (reference sequence). The CDR3 runs 14 residues. Losses at the gene ends were 2 bases for V and 6 bases for J; bases not matched to a gene: 0. The CDR3 DNA reads TGTGCCAGCAGTTTAACTAGCGGGAGGGATACGCAGTATTTT. It specifies CASSLTSGRDTQYF.

This clone is a singleton in its sample. The chain employs TRBV5-4 and TRBJ2-1; TRBD2 is a possible D gene (5 bases). Between the trimmed V and J ends, which lost 1 base and 7 bases, there was a span of 6 bases. From germline, CDR1 is SGHNT and CDR2 YYREEE (reference sequence). The CDR3 runs 12 residues. CDR3 protein: CASSLSGNEQFF. As DNA, the CDR3 is TGTGCCAGCAGCTTGTCGGGGAATGAGCAGTTCTTC.

The V gene is TRBV6-2 or TRBV6-3, the J gene TRBJ2-7; 10 nucleotides align to TRBD1. The CDR3 contains 14 residues. Germline CDR1 MNHEY, CDR2 SVGEGT. After removal of 3 bases from V and 6 bases from J, the junction contained 5 bases not matched to a gene. The CDR3 DNA reads as TGTGCCAGCAGTTATTTCGGGACAGGGGCCGAGCAGTACTTC. It encodes CASSYFGTGAEQYF.

This clone appeared once. The genes are TRBV6-5 and TRBJ1-1; D remains unclear. The CDR3 consists of 14 residues. Germline V gene sequence: CDR1 MNHEY, CDR2 SVGAGI. Between the trimmed V and J ends, which lost 2 bases and 5 bases, there was a span of 12 bases. CDR3: CASSYGRGVTEAFF. The DNA for the CDR3 is TGTGCCAGCAGTTACGGCCGCGGGGTAACTGAAGCTTTCTTT.

The V gene is TRBV12-3 or TRBV12-4, the J gene TRBJ1-1; D not certain. V was clipped by 7 bases and J by 2 bases, with 11 bases between them. The length of the CDR3 is 13 residues. CDR3 coding DNA: TGTGCCAGCACCCTGAAGGGAAACACTGAAGCTTTCTTT. Its protein is CASTLKGNTEAFF.

V gene TRBV12-3 or TRBV12-4 combines with J gene TRBJ2-7; TRBD1 aligns across 7 bases. The CDR3 sequence is 13 residues long. V lost 1 base and J lost 4; bases outside the gene matches: 1. CDR3 in DNA: TGTGCCAGCAGTTTAGGGACAGGATACGAGCAGTACTTC. Encoded protein: CASSLGTGYEQYF.

This clone is a singleton in its sample. V and J are TRBV6-2 or TRBV6-3 and TRBJ1-5; possible D gene TRBD1, 5 bases. The CDR3 runs 16 residues. CDR1 is MNHEY, CDR2 SVGEGT, per germline. With 6 bases removed from V and 3 bases from J, the gap between germline ends came to 18 bases. CDR3 sequence reads: CASSPRRGRANQPQHF. DNA for the CDR3: TGTGCCAGCAGCCCAAGGCGGGGACGGGCCAATCAGCCCCAGCATTTT.

This clone was recorded once. This chain links TRBV6-5 with TRBJ1-5; 11 bases match TRBD1. This CDR3 is 15 amino acids long. Per the germline V gene, CDR1 is MNHEY and CDR2 is SVGAGI. With V trimmed by 5 bases and J by 5 bases, 5 bases remained unmatched. Written as DNA, the CDR3 is TGTGCCAGCAGTCCCGGACAGGGGGCCGATCAGCCCCAGCATTTT. This translates into CASSPGQGADQPQHF.

V is TRBV6-5 and J is TRBJ2-3; D tentatively fits TRBD1 or TRBD2 (5 bases each). The V gene lost 3 bases and the J gene lost 2 bases, with 6 bases spanning the gap. There are 13 residues in the CDR3. From germline, CDR1 is MNHEY and CDR2 SVGAGI. CDR3 DNA sequence: TGTGCCAGCAGTTATGGGACCACAGATACGCAGTATTTT. This gives the protein CASSYGTTDTQYF.

The CDR3 protein is CATSDSLASRTDTQYF. CDR3 nucleotide sequence: TGTGCCACCAGTGATTCTCTAGCATCGCGGACAGATACGCAGTATTTT. This chain uses TRBV24-1 with TRBJ2-3; TRBD2 is a possible D gene (5 bases). This CDR3 comprises 16 residues. Trimming pared 2 bases from V and 3 bases from J, leaving 14 bases between. CDR1 KGHDR and CDR2 SFDVKD come from the germline V gene.

This chain connects TRBV6-2 or TRBV6-3 to TRBJ1-1; 7 bases map to TRBD1. The V gene's germline CDR1 is MNHEY and CDR2 SVGEGT. The CDR3 has 13 amino acids. V dropped 4 bases and J dropped 4; count of bases not matched to a gene: 3. The CDR3 here is CASSFTGATEAFF. The CDR3 DNA is TGTGCCAGCAGTTTCACAGGGGCCACTGAAGCTTTCTTT.